This T cell receptor beta chain is drawn from a study of blood T cell repertoires in COVID-19. Study-level background: Sites across the United States, Italy and Spain contributed samples from acute and convalescent COVID-19. T cells, B-cell-depleted T cells, or PBMCs supplied cDNA or gDNA.

The CDR3 spans 15 residues. The ends were cut back, 7 bases at V and 7 bases at J, with 17 bases in the middle. Germline assignment: CDR1 SNHLY and CDR2 FYNNEI. Per the study methods: Estimation of nucleated cell counts was performed using reference gene primer amplification. Data came from immunoSEQ multiplex PCR; TCRdb stores just in-frame clones and leaves some out. Clone size and V and J calls were adopted from that table, with D and trimming inferred from the DNA. Found here are 150,000 to 200,000 clones, 65% to 85% of them singletons; the top ten hold roughly 9.1%. The clonotype comes from a woman older than 75 with active or convalescent COVID-19. The chain links TRBV2 to TRBJ1-6; D may be TRBD1 (5 bases). Source material: peripheral blood. CDR3 region: CASTSGGAGNSPLHF. The CDR3 DNA reads as TGTGCCAGCACGTCCGGAGGGGCTGGCAATTCACCCCTCCACTTT. Complete variable domain (other parts from reference TRBV2 and TRBJ1-6): EPEVTQTPSHQVTQMGQEVILRCVPISNHLYFYWYRQILGQKVEFLVSFYNNEISEKSEIFDDQFSVERPDGSNFTLKIRSTKLEDSAMYFCASTSGGAGNSPLHFGNGTRLTVT.